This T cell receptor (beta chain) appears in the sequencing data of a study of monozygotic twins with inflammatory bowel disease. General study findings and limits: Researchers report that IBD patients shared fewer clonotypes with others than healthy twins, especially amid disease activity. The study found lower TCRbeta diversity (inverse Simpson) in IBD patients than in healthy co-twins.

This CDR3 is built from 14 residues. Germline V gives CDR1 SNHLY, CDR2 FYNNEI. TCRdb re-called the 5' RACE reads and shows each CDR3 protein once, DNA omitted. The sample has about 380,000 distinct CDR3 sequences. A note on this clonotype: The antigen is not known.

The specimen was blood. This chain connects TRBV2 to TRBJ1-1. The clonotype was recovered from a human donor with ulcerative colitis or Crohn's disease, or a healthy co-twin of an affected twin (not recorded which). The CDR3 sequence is CASSEGQTNTEAFF.